These 11 T cell receptor beta chains were sequenced from one sample in a study of CD8 T cells in ankylosing spondylitis. Findings of the study overall: Made up of about eight highly homologous variants, a TCR beta motif appeared characteristic of ankylosing spondylitis blood.

Which antigens these TCRs recognize remains unknown. TCRdb reprocessed the 5' RACE reads via MiXCR and lists one record per CDR3 protein. This table has a few hundred thousand distinct CDR3 sequences, around 8% appearing once. Sequencing input: blood, either unsorted or a sorted T cell fraction (not recorded which). Every receptor here comes from a male donor with ankylosing spondylitis.

Note on this clonotype: Germline and junction disagree at one end, which may indicate a read error. The chain links TRBV28 to TRBJ2-7, with 8 bases lining up with TRBD1. This CDR3 is 12 amino acids long. From germline, CDR1 is MDHEN and CDR2 SYDVKM. CDR3 bases: TGTGCCAGCGGACAGGGATCCTACGAGCTGTACTTC. Its translation is CASGQGSYELYF.

This clonotype was found a few times. The rearrangement links TRBV10-1 to TRBJ2-3; either TRBD1 or TRBD2 may supply D (6 bases each). Trimming took 0 bases from V and 6 from J, leaving 10 bases between them. The CDR3 length is 14 residues. Germline values: CDR1 WNHNN, CDR2 SYGVQD (reference sequence). CDR3 amino acids: CASSESGGSDTQYF. CDR3 DNA sequence: TGCGCCAGCAGTGAGTCAGGGGGGAGCGATACGCAGTATTTT.

This clonotype was picked up a small number of times. V usage is TRBV7-2 and J usage is TRBJ2-4, with a tentative D call TRBD1 (6 bases). CDR3 length: 15 residues. Trimming removed 3 bases at V and 6 bases at J, with 15 bases between. Germline CDR1 reads SGHTA; CDR2 reads FQGNSA. Written as DNA, the CDR3 is TGTGCCAGCAGCTTCTTCAGGGGTTCTGGAAACATTCAGTACTTC. This gives the protein CASSFFRGSGNIQYF.

The chain is built from TRBV25-1 and TRBJ2-7; tentative D call: TRBD2 (5 bases). Germline V gene data show CDR1 as MGHDK and CDR2 as SYGVNS. The CDR3 runs to 13 residues. V gave up 8 bases and J gave up 2 bases, with 13 bases separating them. CDR3 coding DNA: TGTGCCAGCGCCTGGAGGCTAGCCTACGAGCAGTACTTC. Its protein product is CASAWRLAYEQYF.

This clonotype was observed at least ten times. This chain uses TRBV29-1 with TRBJ2-1; no reliable D call. Trimming removed 0 bases at V and 7 bases at J, with 13 bases between. The CDR3 runs to 14 residues. Germline V lookup: CDR1 SQVTM, CDR2 ANQGSEA. The CDR3 spells CSVEDTPIRNEQFF. The CDR3 coding sequence is TGCAGCGTTGAAGATACCCCAATAAGGAATGAGCAGTTCTTC.

The table lists this clonotype with a few counts. The genes are TRBV5-1 and TRBJ2-1, with D perhaps TRBD2 (6 bases). The V and J ends lost 2 bases and 6 bases respectively, with 15 bases between them. The CDR3 loop spans 15 amino acids. From germline, CDR1 is SGHRS and CDR2 YFSETQ. The CDR3 coding sequence is TGCGCCAGCAGCTTTAGGACGGGAGAGGTCAATGAGCAGTTCTTC. It yields the protein CASSFRTGEVNEQFF.

This clonotype was detected only a few times. This chain uses TRBV7-8 with TRBJ2-1; perhaps TRBD1 as D (5 bases). Trimming removed 4 bases at V and 2 bases at J, with 12 bases between. CDR3 size: 15 residues. The germline V gene has CDR1 SGHVS and CDR2 FQNEAQ. The CDR3 DNA reads TGTGCCAGCAGCTCTCAGGGAAATACCTACAATGAGCAGTTCTTC. Translation: CASSSQGNTYNEQFF.

Ten or more counts support this clonotype. The chain combines TRBV12-3 or TRBV12-4 with TRBJ1-2; unclear D gene. With 3 bases removed from V and 13 bases from J, the gap between germline ends came to 18 bases. There are 13 residues in the CDR3. The CDR3 DNA follows: TGTGCCAGCAGTTTTTTACAAGTTGGACCAGCCACCTTC. Translated: CASSFLQVGPATF.

In its sample, this clonotype was seen a few times. The chain has TRBV6-5 and TRBJ2-5; possibly TRBD1 for D (7 bases). This CDR3 is 15 amino acids long. Germline V lookup: CDR1 MNHEY, CDR2 SVGAGI. V lost 2 bases, J lost 2 bases, and 12 bases lay in between. CDR3 loop: CASSYPRDSQETQYF. DNA of the CDR3: TGTGCCAGCAGTTACCCGCGGGACAGTCAAGAGACCCAGTACTTC.

This chain uses TRBV11-2 with TRBJ2-1; maybe TRBD2 (6 bases). V shed 6 bases and J shed 8 bases, with 14 bases lying between them. The germline V gene encodes CDR1 SGHAT and CDR2 FQNNGV. This CDR3 has 13 amino acids. The CDR3 here is CASRLPSVHEQFF. The CDR3 DNA follows: TGTGCCAGCAGGTTGCCTAGCGTTCATGAGCAGTTCTTC.

This clonotype was recorded many times. The rearrangement uses TRBV29-1 and TRBJ2-3; D gene unclear. The CDR3 runs 15 residues. Germline V gene sequence: CDR1 SQVTM, CDR2 ANQGSEA. Deletions cut 4 bases from V and 1 base from J, with 15 bases between. The CDR3, as DNA: TGCAGCGTTGTGCGGAGATCAGAGGGCACAGATACGCAGTATTTT. It specifies CSVVRRSEGTDTQYF.